The clone carrying this TCR beta chain showed up just a few times. The antigen remains undetermined. Repertoires were generated with immunoSEQ multiplex PCR, while TCRdb's copy carries only in-frame clones and drops some. The sample contains roughly 150,000 clones, less than 80% of which appear only once. This specimen comes from a study of PD-1 blockade in classical Hodgkin lymphoma. About the research overall: Treatment was intravenous nivolumab, 3 mg/kg every 2 weeks, until progression.

All patients relapsed after autologous stem cell transplantation, and brentuximab vedotin exposure varied. The CDR3 runs 15 residues. The germline gives CDR1 MNHEY, CDR2 SVGAGI. The V end lost 0 bases, the J end lost 7 bases, and 13 bases lay between the germline ends. Study-wide points: Lower baseline TCR diversity was reported for newly diagnosed patients than for healthy donors.

This TCR was sampled from a human donor with classical Hodgkin lymphoma. The source was peripheral blood mononuclear cells (PBMCs), collected before the second cycle of nivolumab. The J gene is TRBJ1-5, the V gene TRBV6-5, with a weak D call TRBD1 (5 bases). The CDR3 protein is CASSYSWQGWQPQHF. In nucleotides, the CDR3 is TGTGCCAGCAGTTACTCGTGGCAGGGCTGGCAGCCCCAGCATTTT.